A selection of T cell receptor beta chains follows, all from one sample in a study of blood T cell repertoires in COVID-19. The repertoire was sequenced with immunoSEQ multiplex PCR; TCRdb's copy has only in-frame clones and lacks some. The table shows fewer than 40,000 clones, with about 82% occurring only once. Material: peripheral blood. The receptors derive from a human donor in a cohort sampled during active COVID-19. Both conserved end residues are part of each CDR3. Each record gives: D gene, J gene, clone size, V gene, CDR3 protein, CDR3 DNA. D genes are given only for firm matches. Size tells how often a clone was seen (once, few, many) or the class of an expanded clone, and some rows leave it out.

D: -; J: TRBJ2-7; size: -; V: TRBV5-6; CDR3: CASSRPITGEQYF; DNA: TGTGCCAGCAGCCGCCCTATCACCGGCGAGCAGTACTTC
D: -; J: TRBJ1-2; size: -; V: TRBV2; CDR3: CASSEASTYGYTF; DNA: TGTGCCAGCAGTGAAGCCTCTACTTATGGCTACACCTTC
D: -; J: TRBJ1-2; size: -; V: TRBV4-1; CDR3: CASSQVGQGARGYTF; DNA: TGCGCCAGCAGCCAAGTAGGGCAGGGCGCTCGCGGCTACACCTTC
D: TRBD2; J: TRBJ2-1; size: -; V: TRBV7-2; CDR3: CASSFRSSLTSGSLYEQFF; DNA: TGTGCCAGCAGCTTTCGATCTTCCCTTACTAGCGGGAGTTTGTATGAGCAGTTCTTC
D: -; J: TRBJ1-3; size: -; V: TRBV9; CDR3: CASSVNTFTGNTIYF; DNA: TGTGCCAGCAGCGTAAACACCTTTACTGGAAACACCATATATTTT
D: TRBD1; J: TRBJ2-4; size: once; V: TRBV7-2; CDR3: CASSLPPGGANFGKNIQYF; DNA: TGTGCCAGCAGCTTACCCCCAGGGGGCGCAAATTTTGGCAAAAACATTCAGTACTTC
D: TRBD1; J: TRBJ1-5; size: -; V: TRBV30; CDR3: CAWSRDRGGSNQPQHF; DNA: TGTGCCTGGAGTCGGGACAGGGGAGGTAGCAATCAGCCCCAGCATTTT
D: TRBD1; J: TRBJ2-7; size: -; V: TRBV7-9; CDR3: CASSFGTGVHEQYF; DNA: TGTGCCAGCAGCTTCGGGACAGGGGTCCACGAGCAGTACTTC
D: -; J: TRBJ2-7; size: -; V: TRBV7-9; CDR3: CASSPDSSPSYEQYF; DNA: TGTGCCAGCAGCCCGGACAGTTCCCCCTCCTACGAGCAGTACTTC
D: TRBD1; J: TRBJ1-2; size: -; V: TRBV7-2; CDR3: CASRTGDYGYTF; DNA: TGTGCCAGCAGAACAGGGGACTATGGCTACACCTTC
D: TRBD1; J: TRBJ1-2; size: once; V: TRBV6-4; CDR3: CASSATGGYGYTF; DNA: TGTGCCAGCAGTGCGACAGGGGGCTATGGCTACACCTTC
D: TRBD2; J: TRBJ2-3; size: -; V: TRBV6-1; CDR3: CASSAREAASTDTQYF; DNA: TGTGCCAGCAGTGCCCGGGAGGCAGCTAGCACAGATACGCAGTATTTT
D: -; J: TRBJ1-6; size: -; V: TRBV5-1; CDR3: CASSLGQYNSPLHF; DNA: TGCGCCAGCAGCTTGGGACAGTATAATTCACCCCTCCACTTT
D: -; J: TRBJ1-1; size: -; V: TRBV19; CDR3: CASSIIAGRAEAFF; DNA: TGTGCCAGTAGTATAATAGCGGGGAGGGCTGAAGCTTTCTTT
D: -; J: TRBJ1-4; size: -; V: TRBV21-1; CDR3: CASSKLGGEKLFF; DNA: TGTGCCAGCAGCAAGCTGGGGGGTGAAAAACTGTTTTTT
D: -; J: TRBJ1-3; size: -; V: TRBV6-5; CDR3: CASSYDRSSGNTIYF; DNA: TGTGCCAGCAGTTACGACAGGAGCTCTGGAAACACCATATATTTT
D: -; J: TRBJ2-7; size: -; V: TRBV4-2; CDR3: CASSQEGLGAMEQYF; DNA: TGTGCCAGCAGCCAAGAAGGTCTGGGGGCGATGGAGCAGTACTTC
D: TRBD2; J: TRBJ2-1; size: -; V: TRBV5-4; CDR3: CASSLAGVAGWNEQFF; DNA: TGTGCCAGCAGCTTGGCCGGGGTAGCGGGATGGAATGAGCAGTTCTTC
D: -; J: TRBJ2-7; size: -; V: TRBV12-3/TRBV12-4; CDR3: CASSLGQGGEQYF; DNA: TGTGCCAGCAGTTTGGGTCAGGGGGGCGAGCAGTACTTC
D: TRBD1; J: TRBJ1-2; size: -; V: TRBV5-6; CDR3: CASSLAGGNSYGYTF; DNA: TGTGCCAGCAGCTTGGCAGGGGGGAATAGCTATGGCTACACCTTC
D: TRBD2; J: TRBJ2-3; size: -; V: TRBV15; CDR3: CATRLAGWGDTQYF; DNA: TGTGCCACCAGACTAGCGGGATGGGGAGATACGCAGTATTTT
D: TRBD1; J: TRBJ1-5; size: -; V: TRBV30; CDR3: CAWNSMGQGDQPQHF; DNA: TGTGCCTGGAACTCCATGGGACAGGGGGATCAGCCCCAGCATTTT
D: TRBD2; J: TRBJ2-1; size: -; V: TRBV7-9; CDR3: CASSLALAGIYNEQFF; DNA: TGTGCCAGCAGCTTAGCACTAGCGGGGATTTACAATGAGCAGTTCTTC
D: TRBD1; J: TRBJ1-2; size: once; V: TRBV2; CDR3: CASTSGQGRYGYTF; DNA: TGTGCCAGCACGTCAGGACAGGGTCGGTATGGCTACACCTTC
D: TRBD1; J: TRBJ1-1; size: -; V: TRBV19; CDR3: CASSIQQGVNTEAFF; DNA: TGTGCCAGTAGTATACAACAGGGGGTGAACACTGAAGCTTTCTTT
D: TRBD1; J: TRBJ1-2; size: -; V: TRBV5-1; CDR3: CASSLELNRGRDGYTF; DNA: TGCGCCAGCAGCTTGGAACTCAACAGGGGGCGGGATGGCTACACCTTC
D: -; J: TRBJ1-2; size: -; V: TRBV6-5; CDR3: CASCSTRGANYGYTF; DNA: TGTGCCAGCTGCTCCACCAGAGGAGCTAACTATGGCTACACCTTC
D: -; J: TRBJ2-7; size: -; V: TRBV6-2/TRBV6-3; CDR3: CASSLTAGITYEQYF; DNA: TGTGCCAGCAGTTTAACAGCGGGCATTACCTACGAGCAGTACTTC
D: -; J: TRBJ2-3; size: -; V: TRBV11-3; CDR3: CASSQLGGVADTQYF; DNA: TGTGCCAGCAGCCAACTAGGGGGAGTCGCAGATACGCAGTATTTT
D: -; J: TRBJ2-1; size: -; V: TRBV7-9; CDR3: CASSSQGYEQFF; DNA: TGTGCCAGCAGCTCCCAGGGGTATGAGCAGTTCTTC
D: -; J: TRBJ2-7; size: few; V: TRBV7-2; CDR3: CASSRDQGYEQYF; DNA: TGTGCCAGCAGCCGCGACCAGGGCTACGAGCAGTACTTC
D: -; J: TRBJ1-5; size: -; V: TRBV5-1; CDR3: CASSLGGRGQPQHF; DNA: TGCGCCAGCAGCTTGGGGGGAAGGGGGCAGCCCCAGCATTTT
D: -; J: TRBJ1-1; size: -; V: TRBV28; CDR3: CASSEGEKAFF; DNA: TGTGCCAGCAGTGAGGGAGAAAAAGCTTTCTTT